This T cell receptor (beta chain) is drawn from a study of cytomegalovirus exposure and HLA in healthy donors. The donors (healthy individuals) were bone marrow donors. Study-wide points: TCR beta sequences reportedly predicted most subjects' HLA-A and HLA-B alleles accurately.

A multiplex PCR was run with 60 Vbeta primers and 13 Jbeta primers. TCRdb's table, derived via immunoSEQ multiplex PCR, lists solely in-frame clones and lacks some. The table has around 130,000 clones, approximately 80% seen once; the top ten hold less than 6.5%. V was clipped by 5 bases and J by 2 bases, with 10 bases between them. The CDR3 length is 15 residues. In germline, CDR1 is SGHAT, CDR2 FQNNGV. Comments on this clone: No antigen is known for it.

The chain couples TRBV11-2 to TRBJ2-6, with a tentative D call TRBD1 (6 bases). The material sequenced was PBMCs. This clonotype was sampled from a woman in her thirties or forties in good health and CMV-seropositive. CDR3 loop: CASSQTGTGANVLTF. DNA of the CDR3: TGTGCCAGCAGCCAGACAGGTACTGGGGCCAACGTCCTGACTTTC.